Presented here are 8 T cell receptor beta chains from one specimen sequenced in a study of blood T cell repertoires in COVID-19. Assay: immunoSEQ multiplex PCR; the TCRdb copy retains only in-frame clones and omits some. The sample has more than 50,000 clones; 75% to 95% are singletons. Input material: peripheral blood. The receptors derive from a woman aged 40 to 49 with active COVID-19.

The rearrangement links TRBV6-5 to TRBJ2-3; no definite D call. Trimming removed 8 bases at V and 1 base at J, with 13 bases between. Germline assignment: CDR1 MNHEY and CDR2 SVGAGI. The CDR3 is 14 amino acids. The CDR3 protein is CASRLKGGTDTQYF. The CDR3, as DNA: TGTGCCAGCCGACTTAAAGGAGGCACAGATACGCAGTATTTT.

The CDR3: CASRQGSSEKLFF. DNA of the CDR3: TGCGCCAGCAGACAGGGGAGTAGTGAAAAACTGTTTTTT. J is TRBJ1-4 and V is TRBV5-1, with 7 bases matching TRBD1. Germline V gives CDR1 SGHRS, CDR2 YFSETQ. The CDR3 loop spans 13 amino acids. V lost 5 bases, J lost 7 bases, and 5 bases stayed unmatched.

The chain links TRBV12-3 or TRBV12-4 to TRBJ1-3; D might be TRBD1 (6 bases). The V and J ends lost 7 bases and 2 bases respectively, with 6 bases between them. The CDR3 totals 12 residues. The CDR3 DNA reads TGTGCCAGCACAGGGGCTGGAAACACCATATATTTT. It codes for CASTGAGNTIYF.

V usage is TRBV5-5 and J usage is TRBJ2-1; a weak D match, TRBD2 (6 bases). This CDR3 is built from 15 residues. V lost 0 bases to trimming and J lost 6 bases, with 13 bases between them. Germline V gene sequence: CDR1 SGHKS, CDR2 YYEKEE (reference sequence). CDR3 bases: TGTGCCAGCAGCTTGGAAGGAGGGAGGCGCAATGAGCAGTTCTTC. This translates into CASSLEGGRRNEQFF.

Only a few counts were recorded for this clone. The gene calls are TRBV5-1 and TRBJ1-1; no firm D call. Germline V gene lookup returns CDR1 SGHRS and CDR2 YFSETQ. Between the trimmed V and J ends, which lost 2 bases and 1 base, there was a span of 6 bases. This CDR3 is built from 13 residues. The CDR3 loop is CASSLIQNTEAFF. Written as DNA, the CDR3 is TGCGCCAGCAGCTTAATACAGAACACTGAAGCTTTCTTT.

The rearrangement joins TRBV5-1 to TRBJ1-1; 9 bases match TRBD1. Looked up from germline, CDR1 is SGHRS and CDR2 is YFSETQ. This CDR3 has 14 amino acids. Germline trimming cut 5 bases from V and 4 bases from J; bases unmatched to any gene: 6. CDR3 sequence (DNA): TGCGCCAGCAGACAGGGGGCACCGACCACTGAAGCTTTCTTT. It translates to CASRQGAPTTEAFF.

The chain uses TRBV3-1 (or the pseudogene TRBV3-2) and TRBJ2-1; 7 nucleotides line up with TRBD1. This CDR3 has 13 amino acids. The V gene end was trimmed by 4 bases and the J gene end by 4 bases; junction bases not matched to a gene: 1. Germline V gives CDR1 LGHDT, CDR2 YNNKEL (reference sequence). CDR3 nucleotide sequence: TGTGCCAGCAGCCGGGACAGATACAATGAGCAGTTCTTC. Its protein product is CASSRDRYNEQFF.

The CDR3 bases are TGCAGCGTTGAGCCTGCTGGGCGGGGGGGCCTTGAGCAGTTCTTC. Its translation is CSVEPAGRGGLEQFF. The gene calls are TRBV29-1 and TRBJ2-1, with 9 bases fitting TRBD2. This CDR3 spans 15 amino acids. Germline V lookup: CDR1 SQVTM, CDR2 ANQGSEA. J gave up 9 bases and V 3 bases, and 12 bases lay outside the gene matches.